This record looks at one T cell receptor (beta chain) sequence and its context. Its antigen is unknown. The entry originates in a study of T cell responses to AZD1222 COVID-19 vaccine. TCRdb's table, derived via immunoSEQ multiplex PCR, lists solely in-frame clones and lacks some. The sample shows tens of thousands of clones, around 87% of them seen only once. Study-level points and caveats: The donor group comprised mostly white British people and more females; the analysis possibly underestimated clonal diversity. Without day 14 samples, only post-peak T cell repertoires were studied. Nearly half of spike-specific TCRs reportedly go after variant regions that carry no mutations. Two AZD1222 administrations were followed by greater Spike-specific TCR breadth and depth.

This material consisted of peripheral blood, taken on day 0 of AZD1222 vaccination. The source of this sequence is an adult in good health.

The CDR3 spells CASTKTGTGYGYTF. The DNA of the CDR3 is TGTGCCAGTACCAAGACAGGGACAGGCTATGGCTACACCTTC. The gene calls are TRBV19 and TRBJ1-2; 8 bases fit TRBD1. The CDR3 loop spans 14 amino acids. Germline CDR1 is LNHDA and CDR2 is SQIVND (reference sequence). The J segment lost 4 bases and the V segment lost 7 bases, leaving 8 bases of the junction unmatched.